The source of this T cell receptor (beta chain) is a study of blood T cell repertoires in COVID-19. Study summary: Samples taken during acute and convalescent COVID-19 were collected in the United States, Italy and Spain.

Per the original methods: The authors estimated nucleated cell counts from reference gene primer amplification. Produced via immunoSEQ multiplex PCR; TCRdb's table is partial and in-frame only. That table is the source of V, J and clone size, and D and trimming were worked out from the DNA. The sample shows fewer than 200,000 clones, 70% to 90% of them seen only once. The germline V gene has CDR1 MGHRA and CDR2 YSYEKL. Trimming took 1 base from V and 4 from J, leaving 7 bases between them. CDR3 length: 13 residues. This TCR derives from a man aged 55 to 69 who had recovered from COVID-19. The gene calls are TRBV4-1 and TRBJ1-2; no clear D gene. Material: peripheral blood. The CDR3 spells CASSQGSVYGYTF. CDR3 nucleotide sequence: TGCGCCAGCAGCCAAGGGTCAGTCTATGGCTACACCTTC.